The clone carrying this TCR beta chain was seen only a few times. Sequencing used immunoSEQ multiplex PCR; TCRdb keeps in-frame clones, though not all of them. The sample carries 250,000 to 350,000 clones, roughly 86% recorded once. The sample is drawn from a study of blood T cell repertoires in COVID-19. The receptor comes from a woman between 50 and 59 years old who had been exposed to COVID-19. The source material was PBMCs or T cells enriched from blood (not recorded which).

CDR3 nucleotide sequence: TGTGCCAGCAGCCAGGGGCCCTCACCCCTCCACTTT. It translates to CASSQGPSPLHF. The chain uses TRBV3-1 (or the pseudogene TRBV3-2) and TRBJ1-6; TRBD1 is a possible D gene (5 bases). Germline loops: CDR1 LGHDT, CDR2 YNNKEL (reference sequence). The CDR3 has 12 residues. Trimming took 3 bases from V and 10 from J, leaving 7 bases between them.